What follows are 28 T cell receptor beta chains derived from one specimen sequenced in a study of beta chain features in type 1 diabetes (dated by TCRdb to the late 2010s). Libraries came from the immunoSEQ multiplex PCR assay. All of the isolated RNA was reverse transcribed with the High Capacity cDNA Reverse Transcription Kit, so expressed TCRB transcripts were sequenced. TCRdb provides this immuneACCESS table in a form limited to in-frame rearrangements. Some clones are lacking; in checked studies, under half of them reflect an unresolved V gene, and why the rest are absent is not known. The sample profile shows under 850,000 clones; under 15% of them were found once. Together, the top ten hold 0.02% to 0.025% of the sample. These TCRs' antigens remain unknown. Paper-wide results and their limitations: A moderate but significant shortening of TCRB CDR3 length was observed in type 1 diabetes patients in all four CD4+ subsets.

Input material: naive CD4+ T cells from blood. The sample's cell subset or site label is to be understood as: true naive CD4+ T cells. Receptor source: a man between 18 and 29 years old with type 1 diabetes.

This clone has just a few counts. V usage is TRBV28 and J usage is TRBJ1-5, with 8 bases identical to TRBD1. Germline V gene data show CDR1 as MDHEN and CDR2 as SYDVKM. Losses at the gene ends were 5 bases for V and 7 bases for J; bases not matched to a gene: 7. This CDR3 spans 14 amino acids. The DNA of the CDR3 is TGTGCCAGCAGTACGACAGGGGTGGGACAGCCCCAGCATTTT. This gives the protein CASSTTGVGQPQHF.

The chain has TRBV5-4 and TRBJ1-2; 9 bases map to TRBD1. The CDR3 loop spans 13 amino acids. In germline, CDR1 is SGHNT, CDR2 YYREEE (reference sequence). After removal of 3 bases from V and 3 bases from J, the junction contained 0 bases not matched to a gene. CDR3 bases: TGTGCCAGCAGCTGGACAGGGGACTATGGCTACACCTTC. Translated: CASSWTGDYGYTF.

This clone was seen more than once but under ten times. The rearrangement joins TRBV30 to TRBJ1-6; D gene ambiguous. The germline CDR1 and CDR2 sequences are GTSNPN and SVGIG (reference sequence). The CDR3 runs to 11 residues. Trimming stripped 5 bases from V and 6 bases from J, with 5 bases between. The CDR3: CAWCVNSPLHF. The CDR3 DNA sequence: TGTGCCTGGTGCGTTAATTCACCCCTCCACTTT.

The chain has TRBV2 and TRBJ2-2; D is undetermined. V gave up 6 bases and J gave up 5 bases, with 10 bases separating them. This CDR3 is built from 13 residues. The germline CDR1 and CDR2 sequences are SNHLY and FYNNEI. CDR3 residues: CASRWEGTGELFF. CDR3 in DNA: TGTGCCAGCAGATGGGAAGGTACCGGGGAGCTGTTTTTT.

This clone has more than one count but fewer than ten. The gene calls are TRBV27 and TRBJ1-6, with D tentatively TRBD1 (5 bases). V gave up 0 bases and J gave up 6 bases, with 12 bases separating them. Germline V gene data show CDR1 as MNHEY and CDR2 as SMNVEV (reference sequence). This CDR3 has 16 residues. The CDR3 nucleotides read TGTGCCAGCAGTTTATCGATTAGACAGCCTAATTCACCCCTCCACTTT. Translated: CASSLSIRQPNSPLHF.

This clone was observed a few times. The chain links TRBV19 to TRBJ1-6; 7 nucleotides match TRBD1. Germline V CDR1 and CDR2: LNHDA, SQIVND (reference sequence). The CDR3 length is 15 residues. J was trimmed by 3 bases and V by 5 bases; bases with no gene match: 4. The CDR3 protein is CASSGRTGYNSPLHF. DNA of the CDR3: TGTGCCAGTAGTGGACGGACAGGCTATAATTCACCCCTCCACTTT.

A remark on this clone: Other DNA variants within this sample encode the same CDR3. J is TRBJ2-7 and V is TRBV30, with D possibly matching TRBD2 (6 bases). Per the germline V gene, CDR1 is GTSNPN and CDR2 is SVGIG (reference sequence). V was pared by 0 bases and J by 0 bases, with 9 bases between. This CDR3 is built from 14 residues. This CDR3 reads CAWSVGGISYEQYF. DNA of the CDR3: TGTGCCTGGAGTGTGGGGGGAATCTCCTACGAGCAGTACTTC.

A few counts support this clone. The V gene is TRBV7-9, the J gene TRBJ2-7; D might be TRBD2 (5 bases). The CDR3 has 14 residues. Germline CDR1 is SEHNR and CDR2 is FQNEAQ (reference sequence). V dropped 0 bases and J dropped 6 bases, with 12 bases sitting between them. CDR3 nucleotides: TGTGCCAGCAGCTTAGCCCGGGAACTCAGCGAGCAGTACTTC. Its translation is CASSLARELSEQYF. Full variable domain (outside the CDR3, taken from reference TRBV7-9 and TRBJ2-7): DTGVSQNPRHKITKRGQNVTFRCDPISEHNRLYWYRQTLGQGPEFLTYFQNEAQLEKSRLLSDRFSAERPKGSFSTLEIQRTEQGDSAMYLCASSLARELSEQYFGPGTRLTVT.

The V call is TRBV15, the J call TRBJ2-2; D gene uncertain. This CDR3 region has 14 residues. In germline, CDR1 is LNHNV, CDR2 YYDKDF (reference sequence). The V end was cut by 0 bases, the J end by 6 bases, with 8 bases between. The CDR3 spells CATSRDMVPGELFF. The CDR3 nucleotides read TGTGCCACCAGCAGAGATATGGTACCCGGGGAGCTGTTTTTT.

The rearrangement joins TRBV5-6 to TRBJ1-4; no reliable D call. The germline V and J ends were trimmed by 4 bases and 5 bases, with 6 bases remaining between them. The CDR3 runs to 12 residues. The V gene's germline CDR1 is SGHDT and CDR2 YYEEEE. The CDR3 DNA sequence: TGTGCCAGCAGCCGGACGAATGAAAAACTGTTTTTT. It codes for CASSRTNEKLFF.

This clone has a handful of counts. The CDR3 DNA reads as TGTGCCAGCAGCTCTATTTCACCCGGGGAGCTGTTTTTT. Its protein product is CASSSISPGELFF. The chain has TRBV5-4 and TRBJ2-2, with unresolved D. CDR3 length: 13 amino acids. Trimming stripped 3 bases from V and 6 bases from J, with 9 bases between. CDR1 is SGHNT and CDR2 is YYREEE in the germline V gene (reference sequence).

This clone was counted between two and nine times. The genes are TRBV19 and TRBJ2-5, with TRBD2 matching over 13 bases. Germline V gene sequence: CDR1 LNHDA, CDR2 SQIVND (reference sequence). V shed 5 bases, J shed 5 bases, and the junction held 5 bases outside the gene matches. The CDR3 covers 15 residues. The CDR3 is CASSRRLAGGETQYF. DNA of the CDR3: TGTGCCAGTAGTCGTCGACTAGCGGGGGGTGAGACCCAGTACTTC.

CDR3 nucleotide sequence: TGCGCCAGCAGGGGAGGGACAGTCGGGGAAAAACTGTTTTTT. It specifies CASRGGTVGEKLFF. This chain links TRBV5-1 with TRBJ1-4; 7 nucleotides agree with TRBD1. CDR1 and CDR2 from the germline V gene are SGHRS and YFSETQ. Trimming removed 5 bases from V and 8 bases from J; junction bases left unmatched: 9. The CDR3 consists of 14 residues.

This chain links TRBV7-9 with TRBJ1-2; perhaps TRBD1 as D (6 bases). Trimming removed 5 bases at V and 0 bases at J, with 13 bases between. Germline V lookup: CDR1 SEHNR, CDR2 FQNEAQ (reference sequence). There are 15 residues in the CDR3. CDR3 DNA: TGTGCCAGCAGCAAAGACAGGACCACTAACTATGGCTACACCTTC. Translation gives CASSKDRTTNYGYTF.

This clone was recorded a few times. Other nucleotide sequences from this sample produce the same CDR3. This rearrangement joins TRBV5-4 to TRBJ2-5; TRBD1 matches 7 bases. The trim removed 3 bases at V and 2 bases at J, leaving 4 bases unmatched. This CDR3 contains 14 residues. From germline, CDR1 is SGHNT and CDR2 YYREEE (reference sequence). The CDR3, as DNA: TGTGCCAGCAGCTCGGGACAGCTACAAGAGACCCAGTACTTC. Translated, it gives CASSSGQLQETQYF.

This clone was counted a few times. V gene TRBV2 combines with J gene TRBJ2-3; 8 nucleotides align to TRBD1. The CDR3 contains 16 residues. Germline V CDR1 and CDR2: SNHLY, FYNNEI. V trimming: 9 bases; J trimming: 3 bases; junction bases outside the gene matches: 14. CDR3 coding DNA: TGTGCCAGGACGGTCTCAGGGGGCACTAAAACAGATACGCAGTATTTT. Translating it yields CARTVSGGTKTDTQYF.

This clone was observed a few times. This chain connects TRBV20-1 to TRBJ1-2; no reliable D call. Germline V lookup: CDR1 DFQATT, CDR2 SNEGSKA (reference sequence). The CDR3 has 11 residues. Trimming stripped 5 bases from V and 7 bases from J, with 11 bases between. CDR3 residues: CSAFTEGGYTF. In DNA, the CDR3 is TGCAGTGCTTTCACCGAAGGTGGCTACACCTTC.

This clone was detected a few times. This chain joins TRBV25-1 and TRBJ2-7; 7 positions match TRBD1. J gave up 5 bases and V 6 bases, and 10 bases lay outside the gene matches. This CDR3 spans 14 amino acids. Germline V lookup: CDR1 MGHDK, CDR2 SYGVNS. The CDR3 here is CASSETGRGDEQYF. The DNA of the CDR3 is TGTGCCAGCAGCGAGACAGGGAGAGGCGACGAGCAGTACTTC.

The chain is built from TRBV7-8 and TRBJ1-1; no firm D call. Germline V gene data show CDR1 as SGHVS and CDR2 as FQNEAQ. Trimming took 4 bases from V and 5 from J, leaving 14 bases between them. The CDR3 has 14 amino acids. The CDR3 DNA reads TGTGCCAGCAGCTGGACTATCCAGTGGACTGAAGCTTTCTTT. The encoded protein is CASSWTIQWTEAFF.

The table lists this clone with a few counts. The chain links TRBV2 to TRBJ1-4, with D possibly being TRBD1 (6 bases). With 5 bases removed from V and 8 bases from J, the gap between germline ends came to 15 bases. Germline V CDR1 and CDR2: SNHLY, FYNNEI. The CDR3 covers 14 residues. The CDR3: CASSKQGPGEKLFF. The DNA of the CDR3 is TGTGCCAGCAGTAAACAGGGCCCCGGGGAAAAACTGTTTTTT.

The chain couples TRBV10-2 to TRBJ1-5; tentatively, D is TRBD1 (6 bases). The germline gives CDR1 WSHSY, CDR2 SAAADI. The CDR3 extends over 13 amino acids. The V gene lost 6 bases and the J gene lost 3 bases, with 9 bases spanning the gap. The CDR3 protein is CASRTGYNQPQHF. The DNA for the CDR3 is TGCGCCAGCAGAACAGGGTACAATCAGCCCCAGCATTTT.

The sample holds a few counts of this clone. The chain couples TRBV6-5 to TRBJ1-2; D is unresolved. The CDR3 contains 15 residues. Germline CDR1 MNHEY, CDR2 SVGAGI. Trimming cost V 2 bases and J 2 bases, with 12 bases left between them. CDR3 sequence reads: CASSYLRTGNYGYTF. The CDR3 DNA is TGTGCCAGCAGTTACCTCAGGACTGGCAACTATGGCTACACCTTC.

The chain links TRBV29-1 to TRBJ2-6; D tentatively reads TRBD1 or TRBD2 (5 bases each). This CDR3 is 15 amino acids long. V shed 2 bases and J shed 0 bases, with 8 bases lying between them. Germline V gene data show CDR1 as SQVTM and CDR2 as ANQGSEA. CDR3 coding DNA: TGCAGCGTTGAAATTGGGGGCTCTGGGGCCAACGTCCTGACTTTC. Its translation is CSVEIGGSGANVLTF.

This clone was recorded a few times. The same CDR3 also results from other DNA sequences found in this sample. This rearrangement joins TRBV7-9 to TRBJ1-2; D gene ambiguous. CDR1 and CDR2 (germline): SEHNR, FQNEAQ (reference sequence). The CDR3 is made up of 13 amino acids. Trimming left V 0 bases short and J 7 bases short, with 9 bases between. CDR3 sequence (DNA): TGTGCCAGCAGCTTAGCGGCAGGTCCTGGCTACACCTTC. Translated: CASSLAAGPGYTF.

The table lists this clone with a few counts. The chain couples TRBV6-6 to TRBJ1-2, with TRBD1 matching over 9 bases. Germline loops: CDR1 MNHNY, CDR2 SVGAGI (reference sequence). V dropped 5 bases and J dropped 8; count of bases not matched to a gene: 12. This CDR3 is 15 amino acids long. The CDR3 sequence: CASSNRDRAATGYTF. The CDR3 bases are TGTGCCAGCAGTAACCGGGACAGGGCCGCTACGGGCTACACCTTC.

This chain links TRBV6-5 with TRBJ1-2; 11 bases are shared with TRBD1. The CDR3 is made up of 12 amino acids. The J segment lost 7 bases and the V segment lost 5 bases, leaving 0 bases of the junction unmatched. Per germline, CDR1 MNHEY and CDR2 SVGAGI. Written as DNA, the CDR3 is TGTGCCAGCAGTGGACAGGGGGCTGGCTACACCTTC. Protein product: CASSGQGAGYTF.

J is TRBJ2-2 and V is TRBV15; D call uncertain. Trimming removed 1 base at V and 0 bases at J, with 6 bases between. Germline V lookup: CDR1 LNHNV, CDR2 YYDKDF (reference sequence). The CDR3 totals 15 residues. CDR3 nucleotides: TGTGCCACCAGCAGAGCCCAGCCGAACACCGGGGAGCTGTTTTTT. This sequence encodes CATSRAQPNTGELFF. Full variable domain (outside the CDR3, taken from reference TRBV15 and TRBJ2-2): DAMVIQNPRYQVTQFGKPVTLSCSQTLNHNVMYWYQQKSSQAPKLLFHYYDKDFNNEADTPDNFQSRRPNTSFCFLDIRSPGLGDTAMYLCATSRAQPNTGELFFGEGSRLTVL.

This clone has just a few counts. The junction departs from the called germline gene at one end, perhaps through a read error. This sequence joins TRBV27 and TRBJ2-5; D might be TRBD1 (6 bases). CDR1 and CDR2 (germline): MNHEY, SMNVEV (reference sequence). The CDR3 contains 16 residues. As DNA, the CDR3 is TGTGCCAGCAGTTTATCGGGGCAGGGGATACAAGGGACCCAGTACTTC. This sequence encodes CASSLSGQGIQGTQYF.